A selection of T cell receptor beta chains follows, all from one sample in a study of siplizumab effects on memory and regulatory T cells. Repertoires were generated with immunoSEQ multiplex PCR, while TCRdb's copy carries only in-frame clones and drops some. The data hold around 95,000 clones, with about 94% observed a single time. The sequencing input was non-Treg CD4+ T cells sorted from blood. All receptors come from a human donor in good health. The CDR3 runs from the conserved cysteine through the conserved F or W. Fields, in order: clone size, D gene, CDR3 length, J gene, V gene, CDR3 DNA, CDR3 protein. A D gene is named only where the DNA matches it firmly. The size of a clone is reported for some rows only, either as once, few or many, or as a class for expanded clones.

- - 14 TRBJ2-5 TRBV11-2 TGTGCCAGCAGCTTGGGGCAGCCCCAAGAGACCCAGTACTTC CASSLGQPQETQYF
- - 14 TRBJ1-1 TRBV2 TGTGCCAGCAGGGGGAGGACACTGAACACTGAAGCTTTCTTT CASRGRTLNTEAFF
- - 15 TRBJ2-3 TRBV5-4 TGTGCCAGCAGCCCGGACAGTTTCTTCACAGATACGCAGTATTTT CASSPDSFFTDTQYF
once TRBD1 14 TRBJ2-3 TRBV5-1 TGCGCCAGCAGCCTACGACAGGGTTCAGATACGCAGTATTTT CASSLRQGSDTQYF
- - 14 TRBJ2-3 TRBV6-1 TGTGCCAGCACCGTCTTCGGCGGCACAGATACGCAGTATTTT CASTVFGGTDTQYF
- - 12 TRBJ2-7 TRBV11-2 TGTGCCAGCAGCAGAGGGTCATACGAGCAGTACTTC CASSRGSYEQYF
- - 15 TRBJ2-7 TRBV11-1 TGTGCCAGCAGCAACCGGGACTGGGGGGCTTACGAGCAGTACTTC CASSNRDWGAYEQYF
- TRBD2 17 TRBJ2-7 TRBV18 TGTGCCAGCTCACCCGCACTAGCGGGAGGAGTAGGTTACGAGCAGTACTTC CASSPALAGGVGYEQYF
- - 15 TRBJ1-4 TRBV21-1 TGTGCCAGCAGCCCATCGGCACAGATAGATGAAAAACTGTTTTTT CASSPSAQIDEKLFF
- - 15 TRBJ1-5 TRBV18 TGTGCCAGCTCACCAGAGGAGGGGGGGAATCAGCCCCAGCATTTT CASSPEEGGNQPQHF
- - 13 TRBJ1-1 TRBV28 TGTGCCAGCAGTTTTGCCAGGAACACTGAAGCTTTCTTT CASSFARNTEAFF
- - 14 TRBJ2-5 TRBV18 TGTGCCAGCACAACCCGGGACGGGGAAGAGACCCAGTACTTC CASTTRDGEETQYF
- - 19 TRBJ2-1 TRBV18 TGTGCCAGCTCACGCCTGTCTGCAGCGGGTCAAGTTTCCTACAATGAGCAGTTCTTC CASSRLSAAGQVSYNEQFF
- - 15 TRBJ1-2 TRBV5-1 TGCGCCAGCAGCTTGGGAAACGGGGCCGGGAGTAGCTACACCTTC CASSLGNGAGSSYTF
- - 14 TRBJ2-7 TRBV5-4 TGTGCCAGCAGCTTGTATGGACAGCCGTACGAGCAGTACTTC CASSLYGQPYEQYF
- TRBD2 15 TRBJ2-1 TRBV2 TGTGCCAGCAGTCGGGAGGGCCAGATGACGAATGAGCAGTTCTTC CASSREGQMTNEQFF
- TRBD2 15 TRBJ2-3 TRBV11-3 TGTGCCAGCAGCTCCGGGACTAGCCCCACAGATACGCAGTATTTT CASSSGTSPTDTQYF
- TRBD1 15 TRBJ1-5 TRBV6-5 TGTGCCAGCAGCCGAGGACAGGGCGGCGATCAGCCCCAGCATTTT CASSRGQGGDQPQHF
once TRBD1 15 TRBJ2-7 TRBV6-5 TGTGCCAGCAGCTATTCGACAGGGGGCTCCTACGAGCAGTACTTC CASSYSTGGSYEQYF
- - 13 TRBJ1-2 TRBV6-5 TGTGCCAGCAGTTACGCGGGTATACATGGCTACACCTTC CASSYAGIHGYTF
once TRBD1 15 TRBJ2-7 TRBV15 TGTGCCACCAGCAGAGATGGGACAGGGAGCTACGAGCAGTACTTC CATSRDGTGSYEQYF
- - 14 TRBJ2-7 TRBV19 TGTGCCAGTAGTTCCGGCCGGAGCTCCTACGAGCAGTACTTC CASSSGRSSYEQYF